The clone carrying this T cell receptor beta chain came up many times. The V segment lost 5 bases and the J segment 3 bases; nucleotides outside the gene matches: 4. CDR1 is DFQATT and CDR2 is SNEGSKA in the germline V gene (reference sequence). The CDR3 has 15 residues. These data come from a study of identical twins. TCRdb re-analysed the 5' RACE reads in MiXCR, keeping a single row per CDR3 protein. Here the sample spans 240,000 or so distinct CDR3 sequences, roughly a tenth being singletons. This TCR came from a man aged 50 to 59 in good health. The chain is built from TRBV20-1 and TRBJ2-3, with 14 bases that match TRBD2. Specimen: memory T cells sorted from blood. CDR3 DNA sequence: TGCAGTGCTCCCCGGACTAGCGGGAGGACAGATACGCAGTATTTT. Protein sequence: CSAPRTSGRTDTQYF.